This T cell receptor (beta chain) was sequenced in a study of CD8+ T cells in alopecia areata. Turning to the study itself: It was oral tofacitinib, at 5 to 10 mg twice daily, that treated patients received.

V trimming: 1 base; J trimming: 2 bases; junction bases outside the gene matches: 3. Germline assignment: CDR1 LGHNA and CDR2 YNFKEQ. The CDR3 spans 15 residues. The sample's treatment: oral pan-JAK inhibitor, 5-10 mg twice daily. Notes on this clone: Its antigen is still unknown.

Extraction of RNA preceded its reverse transcription into cDNA, which served as the sequencing template. TCRdb's table, derived via immunoSEQ multiplex PCR, lists solely in-frame clones and lacks some. This table holds more than 200,000 clones, over 60% found once. Study-level points and caveats: Scalp clonality and expanded CD8+ clones among the top 100 were significantly decreased by tofacitinib. Many of the expanded lesional clones endured in scalp and blood while on tofacitinib.

This rearrangement joins TRBV4-2 to TRBJ1-2; 8 bases map to TRBD1. This clonotype was obtained from a human donor with alopecia areata. The specimen comprised CD4+ T cells sorted from blood, sampled at week 4, from a patient treated with tofacitinib. The CDR3 DNA reads TGTGCCAGCAGCCAAGGACAGGGGATGAACTATGGCTACACCTTC. Translating it yields CASSQGQGMNYGYTF.